This TCR beta chain originates from a study of CD8+CD57+ T cells in acquired aplastic anemia. Study context: DNA from sorted CD4+ and CD8+ cells averaged approximately 2.9 ug.

Germline-derived CDR1 and CDR2 are SQVTM and ANQGSEA. CDR3 length: 14 residues. Losses at the gene ends were 5 bases for V and 4 bases for J; bases not matched to a gene: 7. CD8+CD57+ cell expansion, shown by flow cytometry, had occurred in the patients selected for sequencing. There are a few counts of this clonotype. Profiling that covered TCR beta VDJ and CDR3 relied on genomic DNA as its template. TCRdb analysed the reads with MiXCR anew, one entry per CDR3 protein. The table has fewer than 300,000 distinct CDR3 sequences, about 80% seen once. Sequenced: sorted CD4+, CD8+, or CD8+CD57+ T cells (not recorded which) from PBMCs. The TCR sequence derives from a human donor with aplastic anemia. The chain is built from TRBV29-1 and TRBJ1-4; 7 bases line up with TRBD1. The DNA for the CDR3 is TGCAGCGTTCGGTGGGACAGAGATAATGAAAAACTGTTTTTT. Amino acids: CSVRWDRDNEKLFF.